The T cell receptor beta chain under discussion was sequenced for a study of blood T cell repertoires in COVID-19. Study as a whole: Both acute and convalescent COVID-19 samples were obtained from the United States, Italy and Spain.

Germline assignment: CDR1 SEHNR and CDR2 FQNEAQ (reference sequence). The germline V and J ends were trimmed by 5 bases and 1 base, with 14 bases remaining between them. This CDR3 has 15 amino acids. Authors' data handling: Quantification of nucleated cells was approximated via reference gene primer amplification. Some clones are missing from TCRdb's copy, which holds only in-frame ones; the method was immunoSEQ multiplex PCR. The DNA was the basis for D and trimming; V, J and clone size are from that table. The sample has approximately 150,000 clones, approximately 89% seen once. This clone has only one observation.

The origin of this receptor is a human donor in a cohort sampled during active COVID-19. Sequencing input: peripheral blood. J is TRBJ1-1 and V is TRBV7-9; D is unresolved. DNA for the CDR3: TGTGCCAGCAGCCCTCGTGGGCCGGAGAACACTGAAGCTTTCTTT. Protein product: CASSPRGPENTEAFF.